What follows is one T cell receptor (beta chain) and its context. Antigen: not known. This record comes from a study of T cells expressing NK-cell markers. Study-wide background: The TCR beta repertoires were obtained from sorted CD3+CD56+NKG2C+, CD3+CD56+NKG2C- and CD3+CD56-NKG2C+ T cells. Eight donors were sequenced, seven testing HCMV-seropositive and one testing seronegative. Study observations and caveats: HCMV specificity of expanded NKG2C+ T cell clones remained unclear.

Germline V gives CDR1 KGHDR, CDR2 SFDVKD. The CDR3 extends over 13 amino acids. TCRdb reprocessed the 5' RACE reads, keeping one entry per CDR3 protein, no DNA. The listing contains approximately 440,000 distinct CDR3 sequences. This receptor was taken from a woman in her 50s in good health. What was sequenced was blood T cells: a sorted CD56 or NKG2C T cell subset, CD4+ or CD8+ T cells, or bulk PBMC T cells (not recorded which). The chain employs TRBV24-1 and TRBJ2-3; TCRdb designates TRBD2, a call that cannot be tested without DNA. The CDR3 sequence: CATQRQSTDTQYF.